The T cell receptor (beta chain) under discussion was sequenced for a study of blood T cell repertoires in COVID-19. Overall study: Samples came from the United States, Italy and Spain, spanning acute and convalescent COVID-19. T cells, B-cell-depleted T cells, or PBMCs provided the cDNA or gDNA that served as material.

Patients in Seattle were enrolled during active infection, then followed longitudinally. Original data processing: Estimated nucleated cell counts came from reference gene primer amplification. Clones were sequenced by immunoSEQ multiplex PCR, and TCRdb holds only the in-frame ones, with some missing. V and J calls and clone size come straight from that table; D and trimming were deduced from the DNA. The table records around 100,000 clones, around 91% of them present only once. After removal of 0 bases from V and 9 bases from J, the junction contained 3 bases not matched to a gene. The CDR3 has 13 amino acids. Looked up from germline, CDR1 is SGDLS and CDR2 is YYNGEE.

Sequencing was carried out using peripheral blood. The J gene is TRBJ2-1, the V gene TRBV9, with 7 bases that match TRBD2. This clonotype was sampled from a man between 18 and 29 years old with COVID-19, enrolled during active disease. DNA of the CDR3: TGTGCCAGCAGCGTAGCGGGGGGTGGTGAGCAGTTCTTC. Its translation is CASSVAGGGEQFF.